The clone carrying this T cell receptor (beta chain) was detected a few times. Its antigen is still unknown. The data stem from a study of CD8 T cells in ankylosing spondylitis. Preparation of TCR beta libraries was done by quantitative 5'-RACE with molecular barcodes. MiXCR, run by TCRdb on the 5' RACE reads, gives a single entry per CDR3 protein. The sample has under 200,000 distinct CDR3 sequences; 9.8% are singletons. CDR3 length equals 12 residues. Trimming left V 4 bases short and J 6 bases short, with 10 bases between. In germline, CDR1 is DFQATT, CDR2 SNEGSKA (reference sequence). The study's findings and limits: The authors reported significant enrichment of disease-linked clones in matched ankylosing spondylitis synovial fluid. Ankylosing spondylitis blood seemed to carry a telltale TCR beta motif made of several highly homologous variants.

This chain links TRBV20-1 with TRBJ1-5, with D unclear. This sequence originates from a female donor with ankylosing spondylitis or in good health (not recorded which). Material: blood, either unsorted or a sorted T cell fraction (not recorded which). The CDR3 spells CSATVGGQPQHF. The CDR3 nucleotides are TGCAGTGCTACGGTGGGCGGTCAGCCCCAGCATTTT.